These T cell receptor beta chains were read from a single sample in a study of blood T cell repertoires in COVID-19. TCRdb's table, derived via immunoSEQ multiplex PCR, lists solely in-frame clones and lacks some. The sample lists around 82,000 clones, 80% to 95% occurring once. Sequencing was carried out using peripheral blood. All receptors derive from a human donor in a cohort sampled during active COVID-19. Both conserved end residues are part of each CDR3. D genes are given only for firm matches. Clone size is not always given. Where it is, it says once, few, many or a class for expanded clones.

TRBV3-1/TRBV3-2	TRBJ1-2	.	once	TGTGCCAGCAGCCAAGATTATTACGCAGGGATTGATGGCTACACCTTC	CASSQDYYAGIDGYTF
TRBV5-1	TRBJ2-3	TRBD2	.	TGCGCCAGCAGCTTGTGGCTAGCGGGGGGGACGGAGCAGTATTTT	CASSLWLAGGTEQYF
TRBV24-1	TRBJ2-1	.	.	TGTGCCACCAGTGATTGGGGCGCAGGGCGCAGGTATGAGCAGTTCTTC	CATSDWGAGRRYEQFF
TRBV19	TRBJ2-2	TRBD2	.	TGTGCCAGTAGGGACTTAAGGCAGCGGGGTAACACCGGGGAGCTGTTTTTT	CASRDLRQRGNTGELFF
TRBV27	TRBJ2-3	TRBD2	.	TGTGCCAGCAGTCCCCATATACTAGCGGGGTATACGCAGTATTTT	CASSPHILAGYTQYF
TRBV2	TRBJ2-7	TRBD2	.	TGTGCCAGCCTGACTAGCGGGGTGGGCGAGCAGTACTTC	CASLTSGVGEQYF
TRBV4-3	TRBJ1-1	TRBD1	.	TGCGCCAGCAGCCGCACACAGGGGTTGGAAGCTTTCTTT	CASSRTQGLEAFF
TRBV3-1/TRBV3-2	TRBJ1-1	.	few	TGTGCCAGCAGCCATACTCCGACTGAAGCTTTCTTT	CASSHTPTEAFF
TRBV29-1	TRBJ1-4	.	once	TGCAGTGCAGGGACTAACAATGAAAAACTGTTTTTT	CSAGTNNEKLFF
TRBV19	TRBJ2-1	TRBD2	few	TGTGCCAGTCGAGATCGGGGGGGCTCTTCCCCTGAGCAGTTCTTC	CASRDRGGSSPEQFF
TRBV19	TRBJ2-7	TRBD1	.	TGTGCCAGTAGTTCCCGGGACAGGGGCTACGAGCAGTACTTC	CASSSRDRGYEQYF
TRBV14	TRBJ2-2	TRBD1	.	TGTGCCAGCAGCCCCCCCCGGGACAGGTTTAGCGGGGAGCTGTTTTTT	CASSPPRDRFSGELFF
TRBV5-1	TRBJ2-7	.	.	TGCGCCAGCAGCTTGGAATCTAGGCAATTCTACGAGCAGTACTTC	CASSLESRQFYEQYF